One T cell receptor beta chain is described in this entry. As yet, its antigen is unknown. A read error may account for a junction end that differs from germline. Read coverage stops 3 residues before the CDR3 terminus; the germline J gene supplies the remainder. Per the germline V gene, CDR1 is DFQATT and CDR2 is SNEGSKA (reference sequence). The CDR3 has 12 amino acids. HPV was found by MY09/MY11 PCR and dot-blot genotyping. These data belong to a study of T cells in women clearing cervical HPV infection. Study as a whole: Women with histologically confirmed HPV16-related CIN3 or worse, 2 with invasive cancer, served as cases.

Here immunoSEQ multiplex PCR was the method, and the copy in TCRdb shows in-frame clones only, minus some. The data include some 20,000 clones; the top ten clones carry about 5.3%. General study findings and limits: CIN3+ cases had significantly higher TCR richness than controls; evenness did not differ.

The genes are TRBV20-1 and TRBJ2-2; 9 nucleotides agree with TRBD1. The source is a woman aged 18 to 75 with a cervical HPV16 infection that either progressed to CIN3+ or cleared (not recorded which). The material sequenced was blood buffy coat. CDR3: CSARDRGDKLFF. CDR3 DNA, as far as it was read: TGCAGTGCAAGAGACAGGGGGGACAAG.